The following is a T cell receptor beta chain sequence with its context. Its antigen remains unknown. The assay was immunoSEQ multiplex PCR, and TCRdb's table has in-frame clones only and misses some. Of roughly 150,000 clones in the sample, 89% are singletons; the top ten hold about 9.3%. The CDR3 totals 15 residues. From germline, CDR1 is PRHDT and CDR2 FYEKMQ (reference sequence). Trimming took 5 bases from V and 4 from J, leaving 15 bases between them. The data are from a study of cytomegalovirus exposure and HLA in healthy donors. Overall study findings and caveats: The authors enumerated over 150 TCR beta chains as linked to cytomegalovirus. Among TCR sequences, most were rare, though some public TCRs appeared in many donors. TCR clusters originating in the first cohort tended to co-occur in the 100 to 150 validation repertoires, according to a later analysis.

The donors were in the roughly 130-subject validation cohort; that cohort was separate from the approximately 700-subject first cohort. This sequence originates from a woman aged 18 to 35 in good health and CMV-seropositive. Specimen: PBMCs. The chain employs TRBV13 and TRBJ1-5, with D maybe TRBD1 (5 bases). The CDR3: CASSQRDRGNQPQHF. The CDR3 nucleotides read TGTGCCAGCAGCCAGAGGGACCGGGGGAATCAGCCCCAGCATTTT.